The T cell receptor beta chain under discussion was sequenced for a study of blood T cell repertoires in COVID-19. Turning to the study itself: Sample material is recorded as cDNA or gDNA derived from T cells, B-cell-depleted T cells, or PBMCs.

Method: immunoSEQ multiplex PCR; TCRdb's copy keeps in-frame clones and lacks some. The sample has a few hundred thousand clones; about nine tenths are singletons. V lost 8 bases and J 0 bases, leaving 8 bases between the germline ends. CDR3 size: 12 residues. Germline-derived CDR1 and CDR2 are SNHLY and FYNNEI. The sequenced sample consisted of peripheral blood. The TCR originated in a woman aged 40 to 50 with acute or convalescent COVID-19. The V and J genes are TRBV2 and TRBJ2-7; D unresolved. CDR3 loop: CASRLSSYEQYV. Written as DNA, the CDR3 is TGTGCCAGCCGCCTCAGCTCCTACGAGCAGTACGTC.